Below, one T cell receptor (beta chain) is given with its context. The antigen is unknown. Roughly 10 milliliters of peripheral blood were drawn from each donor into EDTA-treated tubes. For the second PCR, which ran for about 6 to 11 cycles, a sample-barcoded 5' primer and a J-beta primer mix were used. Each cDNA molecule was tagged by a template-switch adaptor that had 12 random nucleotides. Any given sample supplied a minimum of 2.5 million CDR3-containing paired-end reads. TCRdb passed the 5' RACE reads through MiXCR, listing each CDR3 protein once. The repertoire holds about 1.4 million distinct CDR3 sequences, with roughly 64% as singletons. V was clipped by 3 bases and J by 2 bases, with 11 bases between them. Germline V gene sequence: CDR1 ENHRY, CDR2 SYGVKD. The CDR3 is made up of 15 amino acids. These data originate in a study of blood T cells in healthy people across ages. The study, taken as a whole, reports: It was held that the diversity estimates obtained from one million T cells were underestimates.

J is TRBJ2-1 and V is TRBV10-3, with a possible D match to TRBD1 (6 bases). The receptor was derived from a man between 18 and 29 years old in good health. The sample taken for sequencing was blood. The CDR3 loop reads CAISDVNRAYNEQFF. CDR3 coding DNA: TGTGCCATCAGTGACGTCAACAGGGCCTACAATGAGCAGTTCTTC.